The present T cell receptor beta chain was sequenced within a study of identical twins (dated by TCRdb to the mid-2010s). A note on the overall study: To test whether fetal clonotypes persist, this study deep-sequenced TCR alpha and beta repertoires from monozygotic twins, from unrelated adults of various ages, and from cord blood. Replicate twin experiments were performed at different times using different library preparation protocols to rule out contamination. Overall results and qualifications from the work: The excess sharing between twins in beta out-of-frame sequences was weaker because fewer shared sequences reduced the signal-to-noise ratio. Fewer insertions were carried by abundant cord blood beta clonotypes; a weaker similar trend was observed in young adult naive repertoires, while no such trend was observed in memory repertoires. Out-of-frame TCR alpha sharing in monozygotic twins was systematically underestimated by recombination models, whereas sharing between unrelated individuals was in agreement with the recombination models. Conclusions relied on cross-sectional statistical analysis, since the same donors could not be followed over many years. Invariant T cells such as MAIT and iNKT could partly confound zero-insertion analyses, though diverse VJ usage argued against this for most clonotypes. Compared with coincidental sharing between unrelated individuals, out-of-frame TCR alpha sequences shared between twins showed an excess of sequences with low generation probability.

The germline ends are 22 bases apart after V is trimmed by 4 bases and J by 10 bases. Counted from cysteine to phenylalanine, this CDR3 has 15 amino acids. Left in the record is the CDR3 DNA by itself, 45 bases read in frame from the first base. The germline V gene (reference sequence) gives CDR1 as SEHNR and CDR2 as FQNEAQ. This clonotype has only a few counts. Its antigen target is currently unknown. No clone much larger than this one lies a single base away; base qualities are absent. Every donor in the study was a healthy Caucasian. The twin cohort comprised three pairs of female monozygotic twins, all aged roughly 18 to 30 years. The RNA used for TCR libraries was isolated from peripheral blood mononuclear cells. The library came from 5' RACE. TCRdb records Illumina HiSeq 2000 as the sequencer. A universal primer binding site was added through template switching, and the final cDNA carried a unique molecular identifier so that TCR cDNA molecules could be counted accurately. First-strand cDNA for TCR alpha and beta chains was synthesized from specific primers in the conserved constant-segment region. To control for contamination, each cDNA library was double barcoded with a SMART-Mk sample barcode plus Illumina barcodes. TruSeq adapter sequences, together with Illumina sample barcodes, were added in two successive PCR steps. The TCR alpha and beta cDNA libraries were sequenced on the Illumina HiSeq platform using custom primers. In the original analysis: Raw reads were processed with MiGEC to extract unique molecular identifiers, and MiXCR was used to determine CDR3 positions. For each individual, recombination models were inferred using an EM algorithm with the repgenHMM and IGoR tools. Shared clonotypes were analyzed with the tcR package in R, and sharing was normalized by the product of cloneset sizes. To study raw recombination free of thymic and clonal selection effects, out-of-frame nonproductive sequences were analyzed. TCRdb trimmed the raw reads at Q25, called clones with MiXCR and kept productive beta chains. Every distinct CDR3 protein forms one entry, paired with its most common genes and DNA. TCRdb assigned the V and J calls; the authors' analysis was not used. In this sample the table shows about 570,000 distinct CDR3 sequences, 9.5% to 10% of which occur a single time. The ten largest make up approximately 3.2% of the sample.

These data were also filed under a second study, of yellow fever vaccine responses in identical twins. That second report states: The authors reported that the T cell response to vaccination in identical twins appeared partly convergent and partly personalized. Focusing on identical twins, the study followed the T cell clones that responded to the vaccine, and did so with precision.

The chain links TRBV7-9 with TRBJ2-5, with TRBD1 perhaps the D gene, on 6 matching bases. Sequencing used PBMCs. The clonotype comes from a woman in her late teens or twenties in good health. The base sequence is TGTGCCAGCAGCTCGACCGGGACAATCAAAGGGGGCCAGTACTTC. Its product reads: CASSSTGTIKGGQYF.